This TCR beta chain was sequenced for a study of T cell repertoires in cytomegalovirus infection. On the study more broadly: Public TCR beta signatures provided an indication of both CMV infection and a matching HLA type.

Study-level results: Public TCR beta family frequency separated CMV-and-HLA carriers, including in an independent cohort.

The germline V gene encodes CDR1 SEHNR and CDR2 FQNEAQ (reference sequence). This CDR3 comprises 14 residues. Deletions cut 5 bases from V and 7 bases from J, with 14 bases between. In the case of this clonotype: Its target is unknown.

One entry per CDR3 protein results from TCRdb running MiXCR on the reads. The data contain 250,000 to 400,000 distinct CDR3 sequences, roughly 25% of them singletons. The sample was cultured PBMCs, taken from culture after CMV antigen stimulation. The chain uses TRBV7-9 and TRBJ1-4; possibly TRBD1 for D (6 bases). This TCR was recovered from a human donor in good health (CMV status not recorded). Some clones in this sample may be carry-over from other donors' samples. The CDR3 here is CASSDRQEPEKLFF. The CDR3 DNA follows: TGTGCCAGCAGCGACCGACAGGAACCTGAAAAACTGTTTTTT.